These T cell receptor beta chains were read from a single sample in a study of identical twins. TCRdb reanalysed the 5' RACE reads using MiXCR and keeps one entry per CDR3 protein. The sample carries over 550,000 distinct CDR3 sequences, just over 7% recorded once. These data were also filed under a second study, of yellow fever vaccine responses in identical twins.

The sample was PBMCs. These receptors were obtained from a woman between 18 and 30 years old in good health. Each CDR3 is given with its conserved first and last residue. A D gene is named only where the DNA matches it firmly. Only part of the rows carry a size: once, few, many, or a class if the clone is expanded.

V: TRBV20-1; J: TRBJ2-4; D: TRBD2; length: 13; size: -; CDR3: CSAKPSGRNIQYF; DNA: TGCAGTGCAAAGCCTAGCGGGAGGAACATTCAGTACTTC
V: TRBV5-6; J: TRBJ1-1; D: -; length: 15; size: few; CDR3: CASSKGAHPQNGAFF; DNA: TGTGCCAGCAGTAAAGGGGCACACCCTCAAAATGGAGCTTTCTTT
V: TRBV6-1; J: TRBJ2-1; D: -; length: 16; size: few; CDR3: CASSEASRSRSNEQFF; DNA: TGTGCCAGCAGTGAAGCCAGCCGCAGTCGCTCCAATGAGCAGTTCTTC
V: TRBV7-2; J: TRBJ2-3; D: TRBD1; length: 14; size: -; CDR3: CASRTGTVTDTQYF; DNA: TGTGCCAGCAGAACAGGGACAGTCACAGATACGCAGTATTTT
V: TRBV29-1; J: TRBJ2-1; D: TRBD2; length: 13; size: -; CDR3: CSVRGRGGAEQFF; DNA: TGCAGCGTCCGCGGACGGGGGGGAGCTGAGCAGTTCTTC
V: TRBV5-1; J: TRBJ2-2; D: TRBD1; length: 15; size: -; CDR3: CASCSTGLGTGELFF; DNA: TGCGCCAGCTGCTCGACAGGGTTGGGCACCGGGGAGCTGTTTTTT
V: TRBV28; J: TRBJ2-6; D: -; length: 18; size: -; CDR3: CASSFGQDTPSGANVLTF; DNA: TGTGCCAGCAGTTTTGGGCAGGACACCCCCTCTGGGGCCAACGTCCTGACTTTC
V: TRBV12-3/TRBV12-4; J: TRBJ2-1; D: TRBD2; length: 16; size: many; CDR3: CASSKPGLAGYNEQFF; DNA: TGTGCCAGCAGTAAACCGGGACTAGCGGGTTACAATGAGCAGTTCTTC
V: TRBV27; J: TRBJ2-5; D: -; length: 15; size: -; CDR3: CASRRIAGNTGTQYF; DNA: TGTGCCAGCAGACGAATCGCCGGGAACACCGGGACCCAGTACTTC
V: TRBV28; J: TRBJ2-7; D: TRBD1; length: 16; size: many; CDR3: CASSSGQATKSYEQYF; DNA: TGTGCCAGCAGTTCCGGACAGGCCACCAAATCCTACGAGCAGTACTTC
V: TRBV20-1; J: TRBJ2-3; D: TRBD2; length: 14; size: few; CDR3: CSEILAASTDTQYF; DNA: TGCAGTGAGATACTAGCGGCAAGCACAGATACGCAGTATTTT
V: TRBV5-1; J: TRBJ2-7; D: -; length: 15; size: -; CDR3: CASSFGSGSVAEQYF; DNA: TGCGCCAGCAGCTTTGGTAGTGGGAGTGTGGCCGAGCAGTACTTC
V: TRBV5-1; J: TRBJ2-7; D: -; length: 20; size: many; CDR3: CASSLGDYLDGPDFYYEQYF; DNA: TGCGCCAGCAGCTTGGGCGATTATCTAGACGGACCGGATTTTTATTACGAGCAGTACTTC
V: TRBV18; J: TRBJ2-1; D: TRBD2; length: 14; size: few; CDR3: CASSPSSGRWEQFF; DNA: TGTGCCAGCTCACCCTCTAGCGGGAGGTGGGAGCAGTTCTTC
V: TRBV4-1; J: TRBJ2-7; D: TRBD2; length: 18; size: -; CDR3: CASSQVSAVSGRMDEQYF; DNA: TGCGCCAGCAGCCAAGTTTCGGCGGTTAGCGGGAGGATGGACGAGCAGTACTTC
V: TRBV4-1; J: TRBJ1-4; D: -; length: 15; size: few; CDR3: CASSQVWERDEKLFF; DNA: TGCGCCAGCAGCCAAGTTTGGGAGCGGGATGAAAAACTGTTTTTT